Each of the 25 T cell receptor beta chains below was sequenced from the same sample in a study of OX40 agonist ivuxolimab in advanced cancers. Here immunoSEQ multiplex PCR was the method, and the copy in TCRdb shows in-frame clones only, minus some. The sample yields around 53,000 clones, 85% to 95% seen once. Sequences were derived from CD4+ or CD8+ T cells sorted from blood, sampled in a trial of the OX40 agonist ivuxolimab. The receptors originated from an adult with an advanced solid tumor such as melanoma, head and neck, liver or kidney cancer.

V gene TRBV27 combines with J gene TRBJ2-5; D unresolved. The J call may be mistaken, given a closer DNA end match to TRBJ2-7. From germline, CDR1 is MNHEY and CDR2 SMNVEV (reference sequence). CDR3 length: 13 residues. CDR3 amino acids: CASSLLSHYEQYF. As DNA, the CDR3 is TGTGCCAGCAGTTTACTGTCTCACTACGAGCAGTACTTC.

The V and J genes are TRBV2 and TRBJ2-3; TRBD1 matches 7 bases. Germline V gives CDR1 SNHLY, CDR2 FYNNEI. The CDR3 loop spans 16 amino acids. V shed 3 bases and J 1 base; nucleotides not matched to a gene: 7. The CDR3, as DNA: TGTGCCAGCAGTGACCAGGGGGTGAGAGGCACAGATACGCAGTATTTT. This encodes CASSDQGVRGTDTQYF.

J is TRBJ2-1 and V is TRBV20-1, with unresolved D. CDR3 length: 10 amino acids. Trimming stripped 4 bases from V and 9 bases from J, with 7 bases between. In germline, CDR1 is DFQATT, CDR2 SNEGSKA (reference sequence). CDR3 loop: CSAKNSEQFF. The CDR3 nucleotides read TGCAGTGCTAAAAACTCTGAGCAGTTCTTC.

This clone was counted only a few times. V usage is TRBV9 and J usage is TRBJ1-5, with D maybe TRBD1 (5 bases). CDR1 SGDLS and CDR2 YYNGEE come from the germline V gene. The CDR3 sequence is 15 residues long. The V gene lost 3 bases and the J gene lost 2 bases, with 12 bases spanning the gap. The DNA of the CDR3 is TGTGCCAGCAGCGCCTCAGGGTTGGGCAATCAGCCCCAGCATTTT. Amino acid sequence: CASSASGLGNQPQHF.

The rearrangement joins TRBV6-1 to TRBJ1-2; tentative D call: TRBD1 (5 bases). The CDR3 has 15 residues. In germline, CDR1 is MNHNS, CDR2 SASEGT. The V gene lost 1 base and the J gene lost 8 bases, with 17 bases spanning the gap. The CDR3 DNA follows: TGTGCCAGCAGTGAAGGATCGGGGGAGGTTGGGGGCTACACCTTC. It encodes CASSEGSGEVGGYTF.

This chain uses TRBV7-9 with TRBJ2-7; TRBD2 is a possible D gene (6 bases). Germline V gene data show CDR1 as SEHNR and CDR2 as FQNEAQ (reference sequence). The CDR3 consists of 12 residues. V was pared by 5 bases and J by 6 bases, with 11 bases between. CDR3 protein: CASSQRAFEQYF. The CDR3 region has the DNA TGTGCCAGCAGCCAGCGGGCGTTCGAGCAGTACTTC.

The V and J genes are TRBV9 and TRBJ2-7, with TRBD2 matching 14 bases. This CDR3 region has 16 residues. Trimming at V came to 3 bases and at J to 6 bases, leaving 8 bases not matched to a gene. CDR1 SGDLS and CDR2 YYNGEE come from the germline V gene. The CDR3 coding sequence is TGTGCCAGCAGCGGAGGGACTAGCGGGAGTAGTGGCGAGCAGTACTTC. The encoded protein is CASSGGTSGSSGEQYF.

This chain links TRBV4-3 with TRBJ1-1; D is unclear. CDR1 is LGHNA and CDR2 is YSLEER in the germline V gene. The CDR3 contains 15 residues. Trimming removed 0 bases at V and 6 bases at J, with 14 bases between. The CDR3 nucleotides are TGCGCCAGCAGCCAAGATCTAGCCCCGAGCTCTGAAGCTTTCTTT. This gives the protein CASSQDLAPSSEAFF.

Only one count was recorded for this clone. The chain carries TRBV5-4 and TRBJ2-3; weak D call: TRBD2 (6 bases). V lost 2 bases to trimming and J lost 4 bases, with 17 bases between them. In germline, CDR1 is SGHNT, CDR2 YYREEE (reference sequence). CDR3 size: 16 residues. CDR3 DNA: TGTGCCAGCAGCTTCGGGACTCTTAAGGGCGCAGATACGCAGTATTTT. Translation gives CASSFGTLKGADTQYF.

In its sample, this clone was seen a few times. In nucleotides, the CDR3 is TGTGCCAGCAGACCGGACAGGGGTAGGGGAGAGACCCAGTACTTC. It codes for CASRPDRGRGETQYF. The J gene is TRBJ2-5, the V gene TRBV6-4, with 9 bases matching TRBD1. With 6 bases clipped from V and 4 bases from J, the junction kept 9 bases outside the gene matches. The CDR3 runs 15 residues. Germline lookup yields CDR1 MRHNA and CDR2 SNTAGT.

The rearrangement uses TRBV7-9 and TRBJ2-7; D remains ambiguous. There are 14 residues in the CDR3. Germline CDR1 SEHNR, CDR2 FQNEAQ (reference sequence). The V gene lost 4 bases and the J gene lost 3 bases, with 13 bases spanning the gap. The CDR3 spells CASSSGENGYEQYF. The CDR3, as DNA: TGTGCCAGCAGCTCCGGCGAGAACGGCTACGAGCAGTACTTC.

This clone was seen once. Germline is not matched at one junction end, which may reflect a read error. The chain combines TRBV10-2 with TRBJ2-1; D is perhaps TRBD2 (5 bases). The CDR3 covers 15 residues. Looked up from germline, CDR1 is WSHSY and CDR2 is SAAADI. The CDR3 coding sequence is TGCGCCAGCTCTGATAGGAGGTACTCCAACAATGAGCAGTTCTTC. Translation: CASSDRRYSNNEQFF.

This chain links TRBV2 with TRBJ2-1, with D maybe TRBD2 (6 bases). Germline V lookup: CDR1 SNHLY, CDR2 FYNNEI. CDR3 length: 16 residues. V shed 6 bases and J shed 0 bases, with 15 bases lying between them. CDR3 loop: CASRREAFGSYNEQFF. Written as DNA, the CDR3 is TGTGCCAGCAGGAGGGAGGCCTTCGGCTCCTACAATGAGCAGTTCTTC.

The CDR3 spells CASSLIPGDFYGYTF. The CDR3 bases are TGTGCCAGCAGCTTAATTCCGGGGGACTTCTATGGCTACACCTTC. The chain uses TRBV7-9 and TRBJ1-2; D may be TRBD1 (5 bases). Germline-derived CDR1 and CDR2 are SEHNR and FQNEAQ (reference sequence). Trimming took 2 bases from V and 4 from J, leaving 14 bases between them. The CDR3 is 15 residues long.

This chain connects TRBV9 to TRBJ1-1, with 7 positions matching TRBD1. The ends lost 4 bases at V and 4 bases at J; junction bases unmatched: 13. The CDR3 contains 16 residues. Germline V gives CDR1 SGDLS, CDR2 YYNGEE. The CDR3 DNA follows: TGTGCCAGCAGCCCTCGAGGCGGCCCAGGGGGCACTGAAGCTTTCTTT. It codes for CASSPRGGPGGTEAFF.

The CDR3 nucleotides are TGCGCCAGCAGCCAGGAACAGGGCCACATCACTGAAGCTTTCTTT. As protein: CASSQEQGHITEAFF. The chain combines TRBV4-3 with TRBJ1-1; the D gene is possibly TRBD1 (6 bases). Trimming left V 3 bases short and J 4 bases short, with 15 bases between. The CDR3 covers 15 residues. Germline V CDR1 and CDR2: LGHNA, YSLEER.

DNA of the CDR3: TGTGCCAGCAGTGCGGGACAGGGGTCCTACGAGCAGTACTTC. It specifies CASSAGQGSYEQYF. The rearrangement joins TRBV2 to TRBJ2-7, with 10 bases aligning to TRBD1. The CDR3 is 14 amino acids. Unmatched junction bases numbered 1, after V lost 4 bases and J lost 1 base. Germline loops: CDR1 SNHLY, CDR2 FYNNEI.

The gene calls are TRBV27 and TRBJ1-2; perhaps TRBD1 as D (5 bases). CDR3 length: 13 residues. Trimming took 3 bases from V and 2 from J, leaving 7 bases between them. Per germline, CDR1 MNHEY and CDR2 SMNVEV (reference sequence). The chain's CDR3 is CASSFDRNYGYTF. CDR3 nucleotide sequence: TGTGCCAGCAGTTTCGACAGAAACTATGGCTACACCTTC.

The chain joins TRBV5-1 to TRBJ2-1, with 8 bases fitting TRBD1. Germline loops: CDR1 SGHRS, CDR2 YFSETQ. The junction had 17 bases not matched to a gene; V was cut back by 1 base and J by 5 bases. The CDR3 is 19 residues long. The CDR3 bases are TGCGCCAGCAGCTTGAGAGGGACAGGAAGGGGGATCGCCAACAATGAGCAGTTCTTC. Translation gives CASSLRGTGRGIANNEQFF.

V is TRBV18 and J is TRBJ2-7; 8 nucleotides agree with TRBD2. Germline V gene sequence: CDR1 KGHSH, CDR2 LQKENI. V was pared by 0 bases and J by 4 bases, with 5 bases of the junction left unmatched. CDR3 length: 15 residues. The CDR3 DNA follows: TGTGCCAGCTCACCACCGCTAGCGGGTGAGTACGAGCAGTACTTC. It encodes CASSPPLAGEYEQYF.

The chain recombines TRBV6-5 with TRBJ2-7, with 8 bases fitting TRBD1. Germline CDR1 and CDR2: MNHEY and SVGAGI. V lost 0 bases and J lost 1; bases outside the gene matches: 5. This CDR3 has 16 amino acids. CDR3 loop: CASSYSTGQESYEQYF. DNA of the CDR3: TGTGCCAGCAGTTACTCGACGGGACAGGAGTCCTACGAGCAGTACTTC.

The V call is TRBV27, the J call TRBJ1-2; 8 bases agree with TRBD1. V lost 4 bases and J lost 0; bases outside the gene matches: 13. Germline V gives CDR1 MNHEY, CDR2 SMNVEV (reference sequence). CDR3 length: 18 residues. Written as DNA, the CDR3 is TGTGCCAGCAGTTACGCTCGACCGGACAGGGATTCTAACTATGGCTACACCTTC. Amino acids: CASSYARPDRDSNYGYTF.

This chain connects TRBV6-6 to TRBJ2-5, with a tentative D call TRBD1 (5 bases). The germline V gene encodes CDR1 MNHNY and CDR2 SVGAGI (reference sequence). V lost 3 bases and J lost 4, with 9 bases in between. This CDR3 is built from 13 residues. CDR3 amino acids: CASSYGQGETQYF. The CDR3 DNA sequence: TGTGCCAGCAGTTATGGCCAGGGAGAGACCCAGTACTTC.

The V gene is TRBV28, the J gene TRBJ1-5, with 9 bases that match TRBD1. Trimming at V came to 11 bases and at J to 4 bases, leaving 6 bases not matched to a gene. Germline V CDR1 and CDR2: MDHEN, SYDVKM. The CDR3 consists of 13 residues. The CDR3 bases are TGTGCCGGACAGGGGTTGTGGAATCAGCCCCAGCATTTT. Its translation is CAGQGLWNQPQHF. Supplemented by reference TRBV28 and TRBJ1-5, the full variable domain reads DVKVTQSSRYLVKRTGEKVFLECVQDMDHENMFWYRQDPGLGLRLIYFSYDVKMKEKGDIPEGYSVSREKKERFSLILESASTNQTSMYLCAGQGLWNQPQHFGDGTRLSIL.

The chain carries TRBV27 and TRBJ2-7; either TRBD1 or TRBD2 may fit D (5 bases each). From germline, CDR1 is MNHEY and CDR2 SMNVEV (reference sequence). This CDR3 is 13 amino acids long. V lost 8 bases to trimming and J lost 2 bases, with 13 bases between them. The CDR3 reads CASSQEGPYEQYF. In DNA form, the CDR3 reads TGTGCCAGCTCCCAAGAGGGACCCTACGAGCAGTACTTC.